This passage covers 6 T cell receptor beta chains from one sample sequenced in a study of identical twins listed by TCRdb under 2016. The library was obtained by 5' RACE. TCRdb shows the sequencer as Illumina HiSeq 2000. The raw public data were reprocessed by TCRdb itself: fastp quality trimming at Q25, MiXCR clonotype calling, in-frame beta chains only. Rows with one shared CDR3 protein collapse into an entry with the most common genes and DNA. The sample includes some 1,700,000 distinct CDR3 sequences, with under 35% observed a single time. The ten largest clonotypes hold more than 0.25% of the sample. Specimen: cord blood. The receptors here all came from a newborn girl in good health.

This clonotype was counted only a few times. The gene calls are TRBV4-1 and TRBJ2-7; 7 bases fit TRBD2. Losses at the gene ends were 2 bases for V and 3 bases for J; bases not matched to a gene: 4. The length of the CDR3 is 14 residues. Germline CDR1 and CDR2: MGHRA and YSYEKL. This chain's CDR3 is CASSQLAENYEQYF. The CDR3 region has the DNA TGCGCCAGCAGCCAACTAGCGGAGAACTACGAGCAGTACTTC.

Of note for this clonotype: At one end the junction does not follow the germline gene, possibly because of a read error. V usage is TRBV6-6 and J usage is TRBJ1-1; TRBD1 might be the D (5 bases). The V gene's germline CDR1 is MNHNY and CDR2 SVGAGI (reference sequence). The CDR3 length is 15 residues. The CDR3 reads CASSYTGPMNTETFF. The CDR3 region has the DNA TGTGCCAGCAGTTACACAGGCCCGATGAACACTGAAACTTTCTTT.

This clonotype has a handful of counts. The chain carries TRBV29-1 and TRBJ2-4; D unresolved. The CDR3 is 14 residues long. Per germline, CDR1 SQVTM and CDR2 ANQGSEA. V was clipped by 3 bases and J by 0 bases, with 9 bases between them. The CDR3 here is CSVERIIAKNIQYF. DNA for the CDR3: TGCAGCGTTGAGCGCATAATAGCCAAAAACATTCAGTACTTC.

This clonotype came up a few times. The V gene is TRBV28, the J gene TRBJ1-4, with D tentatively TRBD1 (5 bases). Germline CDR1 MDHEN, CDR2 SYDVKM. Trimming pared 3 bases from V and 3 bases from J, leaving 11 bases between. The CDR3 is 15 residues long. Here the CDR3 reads CASSFIGAANEKLFF. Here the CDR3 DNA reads TGTGCCAGCAGTTTTATCGGGGCGGCTAATGAAAAACTGTTTTTT.

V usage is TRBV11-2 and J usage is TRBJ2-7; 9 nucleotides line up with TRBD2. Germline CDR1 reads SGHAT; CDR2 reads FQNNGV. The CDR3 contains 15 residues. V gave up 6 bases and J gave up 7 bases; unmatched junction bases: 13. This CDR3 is CASSSLSGRLWEQYF. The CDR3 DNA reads TGTGCCAGCAGTTCACTAAGCGGGAGGTTATGGGAGCAGTACTTC. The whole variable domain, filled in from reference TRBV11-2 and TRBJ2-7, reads EAGVAQSPRYKIIEKRQSVAFWCNPISGHATLYWYQQILGQGPKLLIQFQNNGVVDDSQLPKDRFSAERLKGVDSTLKIQPAKLEDSAVYLCASSSLSGRLWEQYFGPGTRLTVT.

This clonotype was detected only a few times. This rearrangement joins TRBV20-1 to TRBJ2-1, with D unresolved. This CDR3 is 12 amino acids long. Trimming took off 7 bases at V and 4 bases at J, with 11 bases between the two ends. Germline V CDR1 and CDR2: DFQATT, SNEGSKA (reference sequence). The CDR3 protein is CSVRYGYNEQFF. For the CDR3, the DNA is TGCAGTGTCCGCTACGGGTACAATGAGCAGTTCTTC.